Listed below are T cell receptor beta chains from one sample, sequenced in a study of cytomegalovirus exposure and HLA in healthy donors. The protocol was immunoSEQ multiplex PCR, while the TCRdb copy is restricted to in-frame clones and leaves out a portion. The table records 30,000 to 40,000 clones, roughly 67% of them present only once. The sequencing input was PBMCs. The receptors were sampled from a middle-aged man in good health and CMV-seropositive. Both conserved end residues are part of each CDR3. D genes are given only for firm matches. The size of a clone is reported for some rows only, either as once, few or many, or as a class for expanded clones.

J: TRBJ2-2
size: -
V: TRBV19
D: TRBD1
CDR3: CASADRGNTGELFF
DNA: TGTGCCAGCGCTGACAGGGGTAACACCGGGGAGCTGTTTTTT

J: TRBJ1-5
size: -
V: TRBV7-2
D: TRBD1
CDR3: CASSLQGDQPQHF
DNA: TGTGCCAGCAGCTTACAGGGGGATCAGCCCCAGCATTTT

J: TRBJ2-5
size: -
V: TRBV4-1
D: -
CDR3: CASSPRAGREETQYF
DNA: TGCGCCAGCAGCCCCCGGGCAGGCAGGGAAGAGACCCAGTACTTC

J: TRBJ1-6
size: -
V: TRBV7-9
D: -
CDR3: CASSLGRLGANSPLHF
DNA: TGTGCCAGCAGCTTAGGCCGCCTGGGGGCTAATTCACCCCTCCACTTT

J: TRBJ1-6
size: -
V: TRBV14
D: TRBD1
CDR3: CASSLWDRGLPSPLHF
DNA: TGTGCCAGCAGCCTTTGGGACAGGGGGCTTCCTTCACCCCTCCACTTT

J: TRBJ2-1
size: few
V: TRBV6-4
D: TRBD2
CDR3: CASSPSGGSSYNEQFF
DNA: TGTGCCAGCAGTCCAAGCGGGGGGAGCTCCTACAATGAGCAGTTCTTC

J: TRBJ2-4
size: -
V: TRBV6-1
D: TRBD1
CDR3: CASSENWDSQNIQYF
DNA: TGTGCCAGCAGTGAAAACTGGGACAGCCAAAACATTCAGTACTTC

J: TRBJ2-7
size: -
V: TRBV9
D: TRBD1
CDR3: CASSGTGDNEQYF
DNA: TGTGCCAGCAGCGGGACAGGGGACAACGAGCAGTACTTC

J: TRBJ2-2
size: few
V: TRBV5-1
D: -
CDR3: CASSLVSGRGTGELFF
DNA: TGCGCCAGCAGCTTGGTTAGCGGCAGAGGTACCGGGGAGCTGTTTTTT

J: TRBJ1-5
size: -
V: TRBV19
D: -
CDR3: CASSIFRDYQPQHF
DNA: TGTGCCAGTAGTATTTTCAGGGACTATCAGCCCCAGCATTTT

J: TRBJ1-5
size: few
V: TRBV4-2
D: -
CDR3: CASSPTGWGQSNQPQHF
DNA: TGTGCCAGCAGCCCCACAGGGTGGGGTCAGAGCAATCAGCCCCAGCATTTT

J: TRBJ1-3
size: -
V: TRBV12-5
D: -
CDR3: CASGLVAVPGGTRSGNTIYF
DNA: TGTGCTAGTGGTTTGGTAGCGGTCCCAGGCGGAACCCGCTCTGGAAACACCATATATTTT

J: TRBJ2-3
size: -
V: TRBV27
D: -
CDR3: CASSLSISRGTDTQYF
DNA: TGTGCCAGCAGTTTATCAATTTCCAGGGGCACAGATACGCAGTATTTT

J: TRBJ2-1
size: -
V: TRBV6-5
D: TRBD2
CDR3: CASSYLTSGGAVEQFF
DNA: TGTGCCAGCAGTTACCTTACTAGCGGGGGGGCGGTTGAGCAGTTCTTC

J: TRBJ2-5
size: -
V: TRBV6-4
D: -
CDR3: CASSHRVAGWETQYF
DNA: TGTGCCAGCAGTCACAGGGTTGCGGGTTGGGAGACCCAGTACTTC

J: TRBJ2-3
size: few
V: TRBV6-1
D: -
CDR3: CASSDFRGGTDTQYF
DNA: TGTGCCAGCAGTGATTTTCGCGGTGGCACAGATACGCAGTATTTT

J: TRBJ2-2
size: few
V: TRBV6-1
D: -
CDR3: CASSEEVSGTGELFF
DNA: TGTGCCAGCAGTGAAGAAGTAAGCGGCACCGGGGAGCTGTTTTTT

J: TRBJ2-7
size: few
V: TRBV9
D: TRBD2
CDR3: CASSVGTSGGTYEQYF
DNA: TGTGCCAGCAGCGTTGGAACTAGCGGGGGAACCTACGAGCAGTACTTC

J: TRBJ1-5
size: -
V: TRBV6-5
D: -
CDR3: CASSLQGFSNQPQHF
DNA: TGTGCCAGCAGTCTCCAGGGTTTTAGCAATCAGCCCCAGCATTTT

J: TRBJ2-7
size: -
V: TRBV5-6
D: TRBD1
CDR3: CASSLSMGQGTWEQYF
DNA: TGTGCCAGCAGCTTGTCAATGGGACAGGGGACATGGGAGCAGTACTTC

J: TRBJ1-2
size: -
V: TRBV19
D: TRBD1
CDR3: CASRKDRGMGGYTF
DNA: TGTGCCAGTAGAAAGGACAGGGGAATGGGTGGCTACACCTTC

J: TRBJ2-3
size: -
V: TRBV11-2
D: -
CDR3: CASSRAGWVTDTQYF
DNA: TGTGCCAGCAGCCGAGCGGGCTGGGTCACAGATACGCAGTATTTT

J: TRBJ1-3
size: -
V: TRBV2
D: TRBD1
CDR3: CASDPGQGASGNTIYF
DNA: TGTGCCAGCGACCCGGGACAGGGGGCTTCTGGAAACACCATATATTTT

J: TRBJ2-7
size: few
V: TRBV2
D: TRBD1
CDR3: CASWRSTGVEQYF
DNA: TGTGCCAGCTGGCGCTCGACAGGGGTCGAGCAGTACTTC

J: TRBJ2-7
size: -
V: TRBV11-2
D: -
CDR3: CASSLSAGGISEQYF
DNA: TGTGCCAGCAGCTTATCGGCAGGAGGGATTTCCGAGCAGTACTTC

J: TRBJ1-2
size: -
V: TRBV7-8
D: TRBD1
CDR3: CASSLETGAGDYGYTF
DNA: TGTGCCAGCAGCTTAGAGACAGGGGCGGGAGACTATGGCTACACCTTC

J: TRBJ1-1
size: -
V: TRBV25-1
D: -
CDR3: CASIRRGNTEAFF
DNA: TGTGCCAGCATACGACGGGGAAACACTGAAGCTTTCTTT